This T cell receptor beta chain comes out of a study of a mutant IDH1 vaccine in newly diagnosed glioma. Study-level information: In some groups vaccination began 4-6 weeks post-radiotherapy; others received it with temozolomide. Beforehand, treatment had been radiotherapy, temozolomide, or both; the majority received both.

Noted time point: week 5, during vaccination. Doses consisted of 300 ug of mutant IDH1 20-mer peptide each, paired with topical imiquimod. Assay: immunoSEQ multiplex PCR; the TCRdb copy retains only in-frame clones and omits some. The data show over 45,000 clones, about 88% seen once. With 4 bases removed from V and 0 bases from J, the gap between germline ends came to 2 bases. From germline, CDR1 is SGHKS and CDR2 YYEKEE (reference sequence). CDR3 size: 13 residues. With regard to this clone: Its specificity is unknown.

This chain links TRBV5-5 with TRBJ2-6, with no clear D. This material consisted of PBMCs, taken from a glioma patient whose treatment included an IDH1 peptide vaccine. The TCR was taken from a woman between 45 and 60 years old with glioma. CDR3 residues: CASSPSGANVLTF. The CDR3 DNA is TGTGCCAGCAGCCCCTCTGGGGCCAACGTCCTGACTTTC.